This T cell receptor (beta chain) is from a study of blood T cell repertoires in COVID-19. Study details: Sample material is recorded as cDNA or gDNA derived from T cells, B-cell-depleted T cells, or PBMCs.

In germline, CDR1 is SGHVS, CDR2 FQNEAQ. The CDR3 is 15 residues long. Comments on this clone: The junction and the germline gene differ at one end; a read error may be behind it.

Enrolment of Seattle patients took place during active infection, and they were followed longitudinally. Assay: immunoSEQ multiplex PCR; the TCRdb copy retains only in-frame clones and omits some. The data show approximately 350,000 clones, with around 86% seen just once and just under 6.5% held by the top ten. The chain has TRBV7-8 and TRBJ2-3; D is unclear. Sequencing was done on a sample of peripheral blood. The receptor's source is a woman aged 45-60 years with COVID-19, enrolled during active disease. The CDR3 here is CASSLQAASRDTQYF. CDR3 in DNA: TGTGCCAGCAGCCTTCAGGCCGCCAGCAGAGATACGCAGTATTTT.